The present entry profiles one TCR beta chain with its context. Here immunoSEQ multiplex PCR was the method, and the copy in TCRdb shows in-frame clones only, minus some. The sample lists approximately 44,000 clones, about 88% occurring once. J gave up 1 base and V 5 bases, and 9 bases lay outside the gene matches. The V gene's germline CDR1 is SGHVS and CDR2 FQNEAQ. The CDR3 consists of 16 residues. These data are taken from a study of T cell changes during pregnancy in multiple sclerosis. The V and J genes are TRBV7-8 and TRBJ2-3, with TRBD1 identical over 7 bases. The receptor comes from a female donor with multiple sclerosis, enrolled in a pregnancy study. The source material was CD4+ T cells from peripheral blood mononuclear cells, sampled in the first trimester of pregnancy. The CDR3: CASSRDSRGGTDTQYF. The CDR3 DNA reads as TGTGCCAGCAGCCGGGACAGTCGAGGGGGCACAGATACGCAGTATTTT.